This paragraph reports one TCR beta chain. CDR1 is MDHEN, CDR2 SYDVKM, per germline. The CDR3 contains 15 residues. Trimming removed 4 bases from V and 5 bases from J; junction bases left unmatched: 4. This specimen belongs to a study of cytomegalovirus exposure and HLA in healthy donors. The PCR contained 60 Vbeta and 13 Jbeta primers. Method: immunoSEQ multiplex PCR; TCRdb's copy keeps in-frame clones and lacks some. The data show about 160,000 clones, roughly 90% seen once. Sequencing was performed on PBMCs. The rearrangement uses TRBV28 and TRBJ1-5, with 11 bases fitting TRBD1. This TCR was sampled from a woman aged 18-29 years in good health and CMV-seronegative. The CDR3 bases are TGTGCCAGCAGTTCAGGACAGGGGGCCTATCAGCCCCAGCATTTT. Amino acid sequence: CASSSGQGAYQPQHF.